The clone carrying this T cell receptor beta chain has ten or more counts. The antigen is undetermined. From germline, CDR1 is DFQATT and CDR2 SNEGSKA (reference sequence). Deletions cut 3 bases from V and 0 bases from J, with 8 bases between. The CDR3 totals 14 residues. This entry comes from a study of regulatory T cells in long-lasting Graves disease. Study information: Graves' disease counted as persistent after over 5 years of antithyroid drugs with positive TSH receptor antibodies.

Study-wide points: Thyroid tissue was not sampled; only peripheral blood was.

CDR3-region Arm-PCR and iRepertoire HTBI primers produced the TCR beta libraries. TCRdb reprocessed the multiplex PCR reads via MiXCR and lists one record per CDR3 protein. The sample lists 300,000 to 350,000 distinct CDR3 sequences; around 20% were seen once. The time point denotes: persistent/refractory GD, antithyroid drugs over 5 years with positive TRAb. Generation of the TCR library employed RNA extracted from PBMCs. Graves' disease was diagnosed by American Thyroid Association guidelines. The V call is TRBV20-1, the J call TRBJ2-2; D tentatively fits TRBD1 or TRBD2 (5 bases each). The clonotype was recovered from a female donor with Graves disease. The sample was peripheral blood mononuclear cells (PBMCs), taken when the disease was refractory, from a patient treated with antithyroid drugs. In DNA, the CDR3 is TGCAGTGCTAGCGTGGGGGCGAACACCGGGGAGCTGTTTTTT. It yields the protein CSASVGANTGELFF.